The 11 T cell receptor beta chains below all came from one sample that was sequenced in a study of T cells in pancreatic ductal adenocarcinoma (dated by TCRdb to about 2017). The selected pancreatic ductal adenocarcinoma patients had received surgery without neoadjuvant therapy. The library was made by the immunoSEQ multiplex PCR assay. TCRdb stores this immuneACCESS table with in-frame sequences only. Part of the clones is absent; in the studies checked, under half of the shortfall reflects unresolved V genes, and no reason is known for the rest. Across this sample there are about 540 clones, with around 91% seen only once. The ten top clones hold roughly 8% of the sample. Input material: pancreatic tumor tissue. The receptors stem from a human donor with pancreatic ductal adenocarcinoma. The donor label of this sample is uncertain.

The chain employs TRBV25-1 and TRBJ2-5, with D perhaps matching TRBD1 or TRBD2 (5 bases each). The CDR3 is 12 residues long. V lost 6 bases and J 4 bases, leaving 9 bases between the germline ends. CDR1 and CDR2 (germline): MGHDK, SYGVNS. DNA of the CDR3: TGTGCCAGCAGGCTGGGGGTAGAGACCCAGTACTTC. This translates into CASRLGVETQYF.

This clone was seen a single time. The rearrangement uses TRBV11-2 and TRBJ2-1, with 7 bases matching TRBD1. With 3 bases clipped from V and 5 bases from J, the junction kept 7 bases outside the gene matches. The V gene's germline CDR1 is SGHAT and CDR2 FQNNGV. This CDR3 region has 15 residues. The CDR3 region has the DNA TGTGCCAGCAGCTTCACGGGACAGTCTCACAATGAGCAGTTCTTC. This translates into CASSFTGQSHNEQFF.

The chain combines TRBV11-3 with TRBJ1-2, with D possibly being TRBD1 (6 bases). Per the germline V gene, CDR1 is SGHNT and CDR2 is YENEEA. The V and J ends lost 4 bases and 4 bases respectively, with 10 bases between them. The CDR3 totals 13 residues. This chain's CDR3 is CASSSTGRYGYTF. CDR3 DNA sequence: TGTGCCAGCAGCTCGACAGGCCGCTATGGCTACACCTTC.

The CDR3 loop reads CASSSTRGRTNEEQFF. CDR3 coding DNA: TGCGCCAGCAGCTCTACCCGCGGGAGAACTAATGAGGAGCAGTTCTTC. The chain carries TRBV4-3 and TRBJ2-1, with 7 bases identical to TRBD2. The CDR3 spans 16 residues. V gave up 5 bases and J gave up 10 bases; unmatched junction bases: 17. Germline V lookup: CDR1 LGHNA, CDR2 YSLEER.

The chain employs TRBV27 and TRBJ2-2, with a weak D call TRBD1 (6 bases). This CDR3 has 15 amino acids. Per germline, CDR1 MNHEY and CDR2 SMNVEV (reference sequence). Trimming cost V 0 bases and J 4 bases, with 9 bases left between them. CDR3 amino acids: CASSLSFRGTGELFF. DNA of the CDR3: TGTGCCAGCAGTTTATCGTTCAGGGGCACCGGGGAGCTGTTTTTT.

The V gene is TRBV2, the J gene TRBJ1-1, with D unresolved. Trimming removed 5 bases at V and 0 bases at J, with 7 bases between. The germline CDR1 and CDR2 sequences are SNHLY and FYNNEI. The CDR3 runs 13 residues. The CDR3 nucleotides read TGTGCCAGCAGTCGGGAGTTGAACACTGAAGCTTTCTTT. It specifies CASSRELNTEAFF.

This chain joins TRBV10-1 and TRBJ2-7; 7 bases line up with TRBD2. This CDR3 has 14 amino acids. J lost 5 bases, V lost 7 bases, and 11 bases had no gene match. In germline, CDR1 is WNHNN, CDR2 SYGVQD (reference sequence). Here the CDR3 DNA reads TGCGCCAGCAATGGACTAGTCGGGGGTCACGAGCAGTACTTC. This gives the protein CASNGLVGGHEQYF.

The gene calls are TRBV5-4 and TRBJ1-1; D ambiguous. V lost 0 bases, J lost 1 base, and 16 bases lay in between. This CDR3 has 17 amino acids. Germline-derived CDR1 and CDR2 are SGHNT and YYREEE (reference sequence). CDR3 sequence: CASSLGIPAPQNTEAFF. The CDR3 region has the DNA TGTGCCAGCAGCTTGGGGATCCCTGCTCCTCAGAACACTGAAGCTTTCTTT. The entire variable domain, with the rest obtained from reference TRBV5-4 and TRBJ1-1, is as follows: ETGVTQSPTHLIKTRGQQVTLRCSSQSGHNTVSWYQQALGQGPQFIFQYYREEENGRGNFPPRFSGLQFPNYSSELNVNALELDDSALYLCASSLGIPAPQNTEAFFGQGTRLTVV.

This clone was recorded only once. The chain has TRBV5-5 and TRBJ2-1; a weak D match, TRBD1 (6 bases). V lost 2 bases and J lost 6, with 15 bases in between. The CDR3 consists of 15 residues. In germline, CDR1 is SGHKS, CDR2 YYEKEE (reference sequence). The CDR3 protein is CASSLGGFSSNEQFF. Written as DNA, the CDR3 is TGTGCCAGCAGCTTAGGGGGTTTTTCATCCAATGAGCAGTTCTTC. Together with reference TRBV5-5 and TRBJ2-1, the CDR3 gives the full variable domain: DAGVTQSPTHLIKTRGQQVTLRCSPISGHKSVSWYQQVLGQGPQFIFQYYEKEERGRGNFPDRFSARQFPNYSSELNVNALLLGDSALYLCASSLGGFSSNEQFFGPGTRLTVL.

The CDR3 is CASSPSVSGPGELFF. The DNA of the CDR3 is TGCGCCAGCAGCCCCTCGGTTAGCGGACCCGGGGAGCTGTTTTTT. This chain connects TRBV4-1 to TRBJ2-2, with D possibly being TRBD2 (6 bases). With 4 bases removed from V and 6 bases from J, the gap between germline ends came to 15 bases. The CDR3 spans 15 residues. Germline CDR1 and CDR2: MGHRA and YSYEKL.

CDR3 nucleotide sequence: TGTGCCACCAGCAGAGTTAGCTCCCGAGCCGGAGAGACCCAGTACTTC. Amino acids: CATSRVSSRAGETQYF. This chain connects TRBV15 to TRBJ2-5; D call uncertain. Germline V gene data show CDR1 as LNHNV and CDR2 as YYDKDF (reference sequence). With 1 base removed from V and 4 bases from J, the gap between germline ends came to 16 bases. This CDR3 spans 16 amino acids.